Sequencing of this TCR beta chain was carried out in a study of PD-1 blockade in classical Hodgkin lymphoma. Whole-study results and caveats: Repertoires differed for reasons still undefined, possibly disease activity or prior therapy. With CD4+ cells, TCR diversity rose significantly by C4D1, but not with CD8+ cells. Patients excluded were those beginning nivolumab under 1 year after ASCT.

TCRdb's table, derived via immunoSEQ multiplex PCR, lists solely in-frame clones and lacks some. The repertoire has about 7,300 clones, 75% to 80% of them found once; the top ten carry approximately 37%. A single count supports this clone. What it binds is unknown. The time point denotes: cycle 4 day 1 (C4D1), after around six weeks of nivolumab. All patients relapsed after autologous stem cell transplantation, and brentuximab vedotin exposure varied. Thawed PBMCs were the source of CD8+ T cells, obtained through magnetic negative selection. Best response was recorded as complete response, partial response or progressive disease. The CDR3 has 15 amino acids. V shed 4 bases, J shed 2 bases, and the junction held 6 bases outside the gene matches.

The V gene is TRBV5-3, the J gene TRBJ2-5, with TRBD1 matching 9 bases. TRBV5-3 carries the ORF label, with uncertain function. Here the sequenced sample was CD8+ T cells from blood, taken before the fourth cycle of nivolumab. The receptor was isolated from a human donor with classical Hodgkin lymphoma. Here the CDR3 DNA reads TGTGCCAGAAGCATGACAGGGGGGCCTCAAGAGACCCAGTACTTC. This sequence encodes CARSMTGGPQETQYF.